Listed below are T cell receptor beta chains from one sample, sequenced in a study of cytomegalovirus exposure and HLA in healthy donors. Some clones are missing from TCRdb's copy, which holds only in-frame ones; the method was immunoSEQ multiplex PCR. Of roughly 120,000 clones detected, roughly four fifths appear once; the ten largest clones hold around 11%. Sequencing was performed on PBMCs. The receptors were gathered from a male donor in good health and CMV-seropositive. CDR3s include the opening cysteine and the closing phenylalanine or tryptophan. The D gene is left open where the match is weak.

length: 17
V: TRBV7-9
D: .
CDR3: CASSPLAELTSSYEQYF

length: 15
V: TRBV5-1
D: .
CDR3: CASSFFLTSTDTQYF

length: 14
V: TRBV28
D: .
CDR3: CASSLRGYGNTIYF

length: 14
V: TRBV14
D: .
CDR3: CASSLTSGITEAFF

length: 13
V: TRBV7-2
D: .
CDR3: CASSPQAADEQYF

length: 13
V: TRBV6-1
D: TRBD1
CDR3: CASQPQGPETQYF

length: 14
V: TRBV28
D: .
CDR3: CASSLTGIQETQYF

length: 16
V: TRBV28
D: TRBD1
CDR3: CASSPPTGLSNQPQHF

length: 12
V: TRBV28
D: .
CDR3: CASSLVLNRRFF

length: 13
V: TRBV18
D: TRBD2
CDR3: CASSPELAGEQYF

length: 14
V: TRBV7-2
D: .
CDR3: CASSLDSHVYEQYF

length: 16
V: TRBV28
D: TRBD1
CDR3: CASSRPGQGPNYGYTF

length: 14
V: TRBV10-2
D: .
CDR3: CASSDHNWGVTQYF

length: 15
V: TRBV5-1
D: .
CDR3: CASSQAPRGDNEQFF

length: 15
V: TRBV9
D: .
CDR3: CASSVDGQGVREQFF

length: 15
V: TRBV27
D: TRBD2
CDR3: CASRLAGTWGETQYF

length: 14
V: TRBV5-5
D: .
CDR3: CASSSGQNNQPQHF

length: 16
V: TRBV10-1
D: .
CDR3: CASRSPAASGNQPQHF

length: 18
V: TRBV9
D: .
CDR3: CASSVEGGGTAYTDTQYF

length: 17
V: TRBV25-1
D: TRBD2
CDR3: CASSEKTSGSGWRELFF

length: 14
V: TRBV28
D: TRBD1
CDR3: CAARHRGENYGYTF

length: 13
V: TRBV30
D: .
CDR3: CAWTFRNTGELFF

length: 13
V: TRBV2
D: .
CDR3: CASTPSRDTEAFF

length: 16
V: TRBV13
D: TRBD2
CDR3: CASSLGSGTSGREQYF

length: 19
V: TRBV27
D: TRBD1
CDR3: CASSQPGWTGPSRKETQYF

length: 15
V: TRBV9
D: TRBD2
CDR3: CASSPAERESNEQFF

length: 13
V: TRBV9
D: .
CDR3: CASSGEGAGEQFF

length: 14
V: TRBV29-1
D: .
CDR3: CSVEGSLSTDTQYF

length: 13
V: TRBV27
D: TRBD1
CDR3: CASSLGQGPEAFF

length: 16
V: TRBV27
D: .
CDR3: CASGFRLGSFSYEQYF

length: 15
V: TRBV5-5
D: .
CDR3: CASSLVRTGSYGYTF

length: 14
V: TRBV28
D: .
CDR3: CASSFTGTGETQYF

length: 16
V: TRBV15
D: .
CDR3: CATSRDKRQTYNEQFF

length: 14
V: TRBV7-8
D: .
CDR3: CASSRSGNTGELFF